The 18 T cell receptor beta chains in this list originate from one sample, sequenced in a study of Ad26.COV2.S vaccination and SARS-CoV-2 variants. This table comes from immunoSEQ multiplex PCR, and its TCRdb copy is limited to in-frame clones, with some not included. The sample yields more than 350,000 clones, over 75% seen once. As for treatment: 15 to 20 received Ad26.COV2.S at low or high dose, single or two shots; about 5 received placebo; per-sample allocation not given. Specimen acquisition occurred on day 63 following the initial vaccine or placebo injection. The specimen was peripheral blood, collected in a trial of Ad26.COV2.S vaccine versus placebo. The source is a person aged 18 to 59 who received the Ad26.COV2.S COVID-19 vaccine or a placebo.

The genes are TRBV5-1 and TRBJ2-3; 14 bases agree with TRBD2. The V gene end was trimmed by 3 bases and the J gene end by 0 bases; junction bases not matched to a gene: 6. The CDR3 spans 18 residues. Germline CDR1 and CDR2: SGHRS and YFSETQ. Here the CDR3 reads CASSSGLAGGFSTDTQYF. As DNA, the CDR3 is TGCGCCAGCAGCTCTGGACTAGCGGGAGGATTTAGCACAGATACGCAGTATTTT.

The chain joins TRBV27 to TRBJ1-5; possible D gene TRBD1, 6 bases. Per the germline V gene, CDR1 is MNHEY and CDR2 is SMNVEV (reference sequence). The CDR3 consists of 14 residues. The ends were cut back, 8 bases at V and 2 bases at J, with 13 bases in the middle. CDR3 bases: TGTGCCAGCGGACCAGGGGCGGGCAATCAGCCCCAGCATTTT. Protein sequence: CASGPGAGNQPQHF.

V usage is TRBV27 and J usage is TRBJ2-1; 11 nucleotides agree with TRBD2. Trimming cost V 8 bases and J 8 bases; bases outside gene matches: 8. The V gene's germline CDR1 is MNHEY and CDR2 SMNVEV (reference sequence). The CDR3 sequence is 14 residues long. CDR3 protein: CASGPLAGVDEQFF. The CDR3 bases are TGTGCCAGCGGACCACTAGCGGGAGTAGATGAGCAGTTCTTC.

The rearrangement uses TRBV6-5 and TRBJ1-3; 7 bases line up with TRBD1. Per germline, CDR1 MNHEY and CDR2 SVGAGI. The CDR3 runs to 16 residues. Losses at the gene ends were 2 bases for V and 0 bases for J; bases not matched to a gene: 4. The CDR3 sequence is CASSYGTAGSGNTIYF. CDR3 sequence (DNA): TGTGCCAGCAGTTACGGGACAGCCGGCTCTGGAAACACCATATATTTT.

About this clone itself: Other DNA sequences in the same sample also yield this CDR3. The gene calls are TRBV4-3 and TRBJ2-1; no firm D call. Germline V lookup: CDR1 LGHNA, CDR2 YSLEER. CDR3 length equals 14 residues. V was cut by 0 bases and J by 4 bases, with 7 bases left in between. CDR3 DNA sequence: TGCGCCAGCAGCCAAGATCGGACGTACAATGAGCAGTTCTTC. Protein product: CASSQDRTYNEQFF.

The rearrangement joins TRBV3-1 (or the pseudogene TRBV3-2) to TRBJ2-1; 14 nucleotides agree with TRBD2. The CDR3 length is 15 residues. Germline V lookup: CDR1 LGHDT, CDR2 YNNKEL (reference sequence). J was trimmed by 8 bases and V by 4 bases; bases with no gene match: 4. For the CDR3, the DNA is TGTGCCAGCAGCCTAGGGACTAGCGGGGGCTATGAGCAGTTCTTC. Its protein product is CASSLGTSGGYEQFF.

The chain links TRBV7-2 to TRBJ2-5, with TRBD2 matching over 7 bases. Germline V gene sequence: CDR1 SGHTA, CDR2 FQGNSA. CDR3 size: 14 residues. Unmatched junction bases numbered 4, after V lost 6 bases and J lost 0 bases. CDR3 DNA: TGTGCCAGCAGTCTAGCGGTCTACCAAGAGACCCAGTACTTC. This translates into CASSLAVYQETQYF.

The chain recombines TRBV27 with TRBJ2-5; D gene unclear. Trimming pared 0 bases from V and 4 bases from J, leaving 9 bases between. Germline-derived CDR1 and CDR2 are MNHEY and SMNVEV (reference sequence). The CDR3 length is 14 residues. CDR3: CASSLSNDIETQYF. CDR3 in DNA: TGTGCCAGCAGTTTATCAAACGACATAGAGACCCAGTACTTC.

V usage is TRBV19 and J usage is TRBJ2-1; 8 bases fit TRBD2. Trimming removed 6 bases from V and 2 bases from J; junction bases left unmatched: 6. Germline V gene data show CDR1 as LNHDA and CDR2 as SQIVND (reference sequence). The CDR3 sequence is 15 residues long. As DNA, the CDR3 is TGTGCCAGTAGAAGAGAGGGACTAGCCTACAATGAGCAGTTCTTC. Translated, it gives CASRREGLAYNEQFF.

This clone has a count of ten or more. The chain has TRBV19 and TRBJ2-3; TRBD2 is a possible D gene (6 bases). The length of the CDR3 is 14 residues. Deletions cut 7 bases from V and 2 bases from J, with 13 bases between. The germline V gene encodes CDR1 LNHDA and CDR2 SQIVND (reference sequence). CDR3 coding DNA: TGTGCCAGTACTTACGGGGGATTCACAGATACGCAGTATTTT. This sequence encodes CASTYGGFTDTQYF.

The V and J genes are TRBV24-1 and TRBJ2-2, with 10 bases matching TRBD2. The ends lost 4 bases at V and 0 bases at J; junction bases unmatched: 7. Looked up from germline, CDR1 is KGHDR and CDR2 is SFDVKD. CDR3 length: 18 amino acids. CDR3 residues: CATSDWGLATPNTGELFF. The CDR3 region has the DNA TGTGCCACCAGTGACTGGGGACTAGCGACTCCGAACACCGGGGAGCTGTTTTTT.

The rearrangement uses TRBV7-6 and TRBJ2-3; D not resolved. Germline CDR1 SGHVS, CDR2 FNYEAQ. V lost 1 base, J lost 0 bases, and 11 bases lay in between. The CDR3 has 16 residues. The CDR3 reads CASSLGSEDSTDTQYF. The CDR3 DNA sequence: TGTGCCAGCAGCTTAGGCAGTGAAGATAGCACAGATACGCAGTATTTT.

In this sample, this clone turned up a few times. This rearrangement joins TRBV18 to TRBJ1-1; TRBD1 is a possible D gene (5 bases). CDR1 and CDR2 (germline): KGHSH, LQKENI. This CDR3 has 14 residues. Between the trimmed V and J ends, which lost 7 bases and 0 bases, there was a span of 12 bases. The CDR3 nucleotides are TGTGCCAGCTTAACCTCGACAGTGAACACTGAAGCTTTCTTT. Its translation is CASLTSTVNTEAFF.

The chain employs TRBV6-5 and TRBJ1-5, with a weak D call TRBD1 (6 bases). The germline gives CDR1 MNHEY, CDR2 SVGAGI. The CDR3 loop spans 14 amino acids. Trimming left V 5 bases short and J 2 bases short, with 10 bases between. The CDR3 DNA reads TGTGCCAGCAGTCCAGGGGTCGGCAATCAGCCCCAGCATTTT. Encoded protein: CASSPGVGNQPQHF.

The rearrangement links TRBV29-1 to TRBJ2-2; D gene uncertain. This CDR3 comprises 12 residues. Per the germline V gene, CDR1 is SQVTM and CDR2 is ANQGSEA. V lost 2 bases and J lost 8, with 9 bases in between. The CDR3 is CSVERQMGELFF. Here the CDR3 DNA reads TGCAGCGTTGAACGGCAAATGGGGGAGCTGTTTTTT.

There are many counts of this clone. The rearrangement joins TRBV19 to TRBJ2-3; maybe TRBD1 (5 bases). The CDR3 is 13 amino acids. Per germline, CDR1 LNHDA and CDR2 SQIVND (reference sequence). Trimming removed 7 bases at V and 1 base at J, with 9 bases between. For the CDR3, the DNA is TGTGCCAGTAATTCAGGGCGCACAGATACGCAGTATTTT. Its protein is CASNSGRTDTQYF.

The rearrangement joins TRBV6-6 to TRBJ1-2, with 10 bases that match TRBD1. Trimming took 6 bases from V and 7 from J; bases not matched to a gene: 8. CDR1 and CDR2 from the germline V gene are MNHNY and SVGAGI (reference sequence). This CDR3 is built from 14 residues. CDR3 nucleotide sequence: TGTGCCAGCAGCCCGACAGGGGGCGGCTTTGGCTACACCTTC. Residues: CASSPTGGGFGYTF.

This chain links TRBV10-2 with TRBJ2-2; D might be TRBD1 or TRBD2, each matching 5 bases. V shed 6 bases and J shed 4 bases, with 6 bases lying between them. The CDR3 sequence is 12 residues long. CDR1 is WSHSY, CDR2 SAAADI, per germline. CDR3 DNA: TGCGCCAGCAGGGGGACCACCGGGGAGCTGTTTTTT. Protein product: CASRGTTGELFF.